These 27 T cell receptor beta chains share one sample of origin, sequenced in a study of T-cell memory formation after mild COVID-19. TCRdb re-called the 5' RACE reads through MiXCR, storing one row per CDR3 protein. The top ten hold roughly 20% of the sample, which has about 300,000 distinct CDR3 sequences, roughly a fifth seen once. The sequencing sample was made of PBMCs or a T cell subset sorted from them (not recorded which). These receptors all stem from a man aged 18 to 29 who had mild COVID-19 (a few samples of this study predate the infection). Cell type and time point are not known.

The sample holds a few counts of this clonotype. The chain employs TRBV7-6 and TRBJ2-5, with 10 bases lining up with TRBD1. With V trimmed by 3 bases and J by 2 bases, 9 bases remained unmatched. Germline lookup yields CDR1 SGHVS and CDR2 FNYEAQ. The CDR3 sequence is 17 residues long. Written as DNA, the CDR3 is TGTGCCAGCAGCTTCCTAAGTGGGGACAGGGGACAAGAGACCCAGTACTTC. Its translation: CASSFLSGDRGQETQYF.

This clonotype was seen a few times. V is TRBV5-1 and J is TRBJ2-3; 8 nucleotides line up with TRBD2. V lost 3 bases and J lost 6; bases outside the gene matches: 6. In germline, CDR1 is SGHRS, CDR2 YFSETQ. This CDR3 contains 14 residues. CDR3 nucleotides: TGCGCCAGCAGCTCCCCGGGGGGGCTGGATACGCAGTATTTT. It yields the protein CASSSPGGLDTQYF.

The J gene is TRBJ2-3, the V gene TRBV25-1, with D perhaps matching TRBD2 (6 bases). CDR3 size: 15 residues. V shed 1 base and J shed 5 bases, with 13 bases lying between them. CDR1 and CDR2 from the germline V gene are MGHDK and SYGVNS. The CDR3 region is CASSESFSGGDTQYF. The CDR3 region has the DNA TGTGCCAGCAGTGAATCGTTCTCCGGGGGAGATACGCAGTATTTT.

This clonotype came up a few times. The rearrangement links TRBV5-1 to TRBJ1-1; 8 bases are shared with TRBD1. With V trimmed by 4 bases and J by 8 bases, 10 bases remained unmatched. The CDR3 runs to 14 residues. In germline, CDR1 is SGHRS, CDR2 YFSETQ. The DNA of the CDR3 is TGCGCCAGCAGCCTTGCCGGGACAGGTCCCGAAGCTTTCTTT. Its translation is CASSLAGTGPEAFF.

This clonotype was found a few times. The rearrangement links TRBV20-1 to TRBJ1-2; a weak D match, TRBD1 (6 bases). CDR3 size: 15 residues. V was shortened by 1 base and J by 3 bases, with 15 bases between the two germline ends. CDR1 is DFQATT, CDR2 SNEGSKA, per germline (reference sequence). CDR3 sequence (DNA): TGCAGTGCTAGAGCGCCCCAGGGGTCCTACTATGGCTACACCTTC. This encodes CSARAPQGSYYGYTF.

This clonotype was detected a few times. J is TRBJ2-2 and V is TRBV10-3; D not resolved. From germline, CDR1 is ENHRY and CDR2 SYGVKD. The CDR3 has 11 residues. V lost 5 bases and J lost 6, with 4 bases in between. CDR3 bases: TGTGCCATCAGTTCATCCGGGGAGCTGTTTTTT. Protein: CAISSSGELFF.

The chain links TRBV24-1 to TRBJ1-1; D is uncertain. CDR1 is KGHDR, CDR2 SFDVKD, per germline. The CDR3 loop spans 13 amino acids. Trimming removed 5 bases from V and 1 base from J, with 7 bases in between. CDR3 loop: CATSGAANTEAFF. The CDR3 nucleotides are TGTGCCACCAGTGGAGCAGCGAACACTGAAGCTTTCTTT.

The rearrangement joins TRBV6-6 to TRBJ2-7; TRBD1 aligns across 11 bases. Germline V CDR1 and CDR2: MNHNY, SVGAGI (reference sequence). Trimming cost V 6 bases and J 5 bases; bases outside gene matches: 9. This CDR3 is built from 15 residues. CDR3 residues: CASSWGQGEKNEQYV. The CDR3 DNA sequence: TGTGCCAGCAGCTGGGGACAGGGGGAGAAAAACGAGCAGTACGTC.

This clonotype was seen many times. The genes are TRBV7-2 and TRBJ2-3; 7 positions agree with TRBD2. V lost 2 bases and J lost 5; bases outside the gene matches: 4. The germline CDR1 and CDR2 sequences are SGHTA and FQGNSA. The CDR3 totals 14 residues. CDR3 residues: CASSLRRGVDTQYF. The CDR3 nucleotides are TGTGCCAGCAGCTTAAGACGGGGGGTAGATACGCAGTATTTT.

The V call is TRBV6-1, the J call TRBJ1-1, with D unresolved. V lost 7 bases to trimming and J lost 4 bases, with 16 bases between them. Germline V CDR1 and CDR2: MNHNS, SASEGT. This CDR3 has 14 residues. CDR3 in amino acids: CASTTTGVGTEAFF. Written as DNA, the CDR3 is TGTGCCAGCACCACCACCGGGGTAGGCACTGAAGCTTTCTTT.

The J gene is TRBJ2-7, the V gene TRBV7-2, with 8 nucleotides matching TRBD2. The CDR3 spans 17 residues. The germline gives CDR1 SGHTA, CDR2 FQGNSA. Unmatched junction bases numbered 15, after V lost 2 bases and J lost 6 bases. In DNA form, the CDR3 reads TGTGCCAGCAGCTTATGGGCGTTAGGCGGGGGGCTTGGCGAGCAGTACTTC. Translation gives CASSLWALGGGLGEQYF.

There are many counts of this clonotype. The rearrangement links TRBV6-5 to TRBJ1-1, with D unclear. This CDR3 is built from 13 residues. V was clipped by 0 bases and J by 0 bases, with 2 bases between them. Per the germline V gene, CDR1 is MNHEY and CDR2 is SVGAGI. Here the CDR3 reads CASSYSVNTEAFF. In DNA form, the CDR3 reads TGTGCCAGCAGTTACTCGGTGAACACTGAAGCTTTCTTT.

This clonotype came up a few times. The J gene is TRBJ1-1, the V gene TRBV2; tentatively, D is TRBD1 (6 bases). Deletions cut 5 bases from V and 8 bases from J, with 15 bases between. Germline V gene data show CDR1 as SNHLY and CDR2 as FYNNEI. The CDR3 is made up of 13 amino acids. Written as DNA, the CDR3 is TGTGCCAGCAGTTTCGACCGGGGGGCCGAAGCTTTCTTT. Its translation: CASSFDRGAEAFF.

The rearrangement joins TRBV27 to TRBJ2-7; D is unresolved. V lost 3 bases, J lost 3 bases, and 6 bases lay in between. The CDR3 is 12 residues long. Germline CDR1 reads MNHEY; CDR2 reads SMNVEV (reference sequence). CDR3 loop: CASSFTGYEQYF. The CDR3 coding sequence is TGTGCCAGCAGTTTTACGGGCTACGAGCAGTACTTC.

This clonotype has just a few counts. The gene calls are TRBV7-8 and TRBJ1-2; D is uncertain. Germline CDR1 SGHVS, CDR2 FQNEAQ. V was shortened by 5 bases and J by 8 bases, with 18 bases between the two germline ends. The CDR3 has 14 amino acids. CDR3 amino acids: CASSPEGKFGGYTF. CDR3 nucleotides: TGTGCCAGCAGCCCGGAGGGTAAATTTGGAGGCTACACCTTC. The full variable domain, completed using reference TRBV7-8 and TRBJ1-2, is GAGVSQSPRYKVAKRGQDVALRCDPISGHVSLFWYQQALGQGPEFLTYFQNEAQLDKSGLPSDRFFAERPEGSVSTLKIQRTQQEDSAVYLCASSPEGKFGGYTFGSGTRLTVV.

This chain joins TRBV7-3 and TRBJ2-5; D uncertain. The CDR3 extends over 13 amino acids. V shed 5 bases and J shed 1 base, with 8 bases lying between them. CDR1 is SGHTA, CDR2 FQGTGA, per germline. In DNA, the CDR3 is TGTGCCAGCAGCCGACGGGTCCAAGAGACCCAGTACTTC. This translates into CASSRRVQETQYF. Based on the CDR3 plus reference TRBV7-3 and TRBJ2-5, the full variable domain is GAGVSQTPSNKVTEKGKYVELRCDPISGHTALYWYRQSLGQGPEFLIYFQGTGAADDSGLPNDRFFAVRPEGSVSTLKIQRTERGDSAVYLCASSRRVQETQYFGPGTRLLVL.

The chain has TRBV7-2 and TRBJ2-1, with 10 nucleotides matching TRBD2. Germline trimming cut 1 base from V and 5 bases from J; bases unmatched to any gene: 11. This CDR3 spans 18 amino acids. Germline CDR1 and CDR2: SGHTA and FQGNSA. The chain's CDR3 is CASSLVRAGGPYHNEQFF. CDR3 sequence (DNA): TGTGCCAGCAGCTTAGTTCGAGCGGGGGGGCCATATCACAATGAGCAGTTCTTC.

V and J are TRBV6-1 and TRBJ1-1; possibly TRBD1 for D (5 bases). The ends were cut back, 3 bases at V and 4 bases at J, with 15 bases in the middle. The CDR3 covers 15 residues. Germline values: CDR1 MNHNS, CDR2 SASEGT. The CDR3 DNA reads TGTGCCAGCAGTGAGACAGACGCGGGGGGCACTGAAGCTTTCTTT. Amino acids: CASSETDAGGTEAFF.

The chain is built from TRBV12-3 or TRBV12-4 and TRBJ2-7; D is perhaps TRBD1 or TRBD2 (5 bases each). This CDR3 has 13 amino acids. The V end was cut by 5 bases, the J end by 2 bases, with 10 bases between. CDR3 region: CASSGWDPYEQYF. CDR3 DNA: TGTGCCAGCAGTGGCTGGGACCCCTACGAGCAGTACTTC.

There are a few counts of this clonotype. This chain links TRBV6-5 with TRBJ1-1; the match to TRBD1 covers 8 bases. Germline V gene data show CDR1 as MNHEY and CDR2 as SVGAGI. This CDR3 is built from 14 residues. J lost 5 bases, V lost 5 bases, and 7 bases had no gene match. The CDR3 spells CASSPGQGYTEAFF. In DNA, the CDR3 is TGTGCCAGCAGTCCCGGACAGGGTTATACTGAAGCTTTCTTT.

The chain is built from TRBV20-1 and TRBJ2-7; tentatively, D is TRBD2 (6 bases). V lost 0 bases to trimming and J lost 2 bases, with 14 bases between them. This CDR3 region has 15 residues. Germline loops: CDR1 DFQATT, CDR2 SNEGSKA (reference sequence). Here the CDR3 DNA reads TGCAGTGCTAGAGATGTACTAGCTGGAGCCTACGAGCAGTACTTC. Its protein product is CSARDVLAGAYEQYF.

The J gene is TRBJ1-4, the V gene TRBV6-5; no clear D gene. Germline CDR1 MNHEY, CDR2 SVGAGI. V was shortened by 1 base and J by 8 bases, with 11 bases between the two germline ends. The CDR3 contains 14 residues. CDR3 sequence (DNA): TGTGCCAGCAGTTACTGGCGGCGCCCGGAAAAACTGTTTTTT. It encodes CASSYWRRPEKLFF.

This clonotype was observed at least ten times. The chain links TRBV6-6 to TRBJ2-1; TRBD2 matches at 8 bases. Germline-derived CDR1 and CDR2 are MNHNY and SVGAGI (reference sequence). Trimming took 4 bases from V and 4 from J; bases not matched to a gene: 6. The CDR3 is 15 residues long. CDR3: CASSFSGAAYNEQFF. For the CDR3, the DNA is TGTGCCAGCAGTTTTAGCGGGGCAGCTTACAATGAGCAGTTCTTC.

The chain has TRBV14 and TRBJ1-1; 10 bases fit TRBD1. Germline V CDR1 and CDR2: SGHDN, FVKESK. V trimming: 1 base; J trimming: 0 bases; junction bases outside the gene matches: 14. The CDR3 is 20 residues long. In DNA, the CDR3 is TGTGCCAGCAGCCAAGCGACTTTTCCAATGACAGGGGGCATGAACACTGAAGCTTTCTTT. Amino acid sequence: CASSQATFPMTGGMNTEAFF.

This clonotype appeared a few times. The chain employs TRBV20-1 and TRBJ2-5; D possibly uses TRBD1 or TRBD2 (6 bases each). With 6 bases removed from V and 2 bases from J, the gap between germline ends came to 16 bases. From germline, CDR1 is DFQATT and CDR2 SNEGSKA (reference sequence). This CDR3 has 14 amino acids. CDR3 in amino acids: CSAQSGGGQETQYF. The CDR3 DNA sequence: TGCAGTGCACAAAGTGGAGGGGGACAAGAGACCCAGTACTTC.

The chain links TRBV5-1 to TRBJ2-3, with D unresolved. Trimming cost V 4 bases and J 0 bases, with 12 bases left between them. Germline CDR1 and CDR2: SGHRS and YFSETQ. The CDR3 loop spans 15 amino acids. DNA for the CDR3: TGCGCCAGCAGCATGGACGTATCTAGCACAGATACGCAGTATTTT. It yields the protein CASSMDVSSTDTQYF.

The chain combines TRBV14 with TRBJ2-4; maybe TRBD1 (6 bases). This CDR3 has 16 residues. CDR1 is SGHDN and CDR2 is FVKESK in the germline V gene. Trimming stripped 4 bases from V and 3 bases from J, with 16 bases between. CDR3 in DNA: TGTGCCAGCAGCCGGCGGCAGGGGATTGGCAAAAACATTCAGTACTTC. Amino acid sequence: CASSRRQGIGKNIQYF.